This TCR beta chain was captured by sequencing in a study of blood T cell repertoires in COVID-19. Looking at the study overall: COVID-19 samples from acute and convalescent phases originated in the United States, Italy and Spain. Sources were T cells, B-cell-depleted T cells, or PBMCs; the material itself was cDNA or gDNA.

The V gene end was trimmed by 1 base and the J gene end by 5 bases; junction bases not matched to a gene: 15. The CDR3 totals 19 residues. The V gene's germline CDR1 is MNHEY and CDR2 SVGEGT. One Seattle source followed patients from active infection through their disease course. Here immunoSEQ multiplex PCR was the method, and the copy in TCRdb shows in-frame clones only, minus some. The repertoire holds 130,000 to 150,000 clones, with 80% to 90% as singletons. Sequenced material: peripheral blood. The V call is TRBV6-2 or TRBV6-3, the J call TRBJ2-3; 10 nucleotides align to TRBD2. This TCR came from a woman between 55 and 75 years old with COVID-19, enrolled during active disease. The CDR3 spells CASSYWPLGSGGAKDTQYF. As DNA, the CDR3 is TGTGCCAGCAGTTACTGGCCCTTGGGGAGCGGGGGGGCGAAAGATACGCAGTATTTT.